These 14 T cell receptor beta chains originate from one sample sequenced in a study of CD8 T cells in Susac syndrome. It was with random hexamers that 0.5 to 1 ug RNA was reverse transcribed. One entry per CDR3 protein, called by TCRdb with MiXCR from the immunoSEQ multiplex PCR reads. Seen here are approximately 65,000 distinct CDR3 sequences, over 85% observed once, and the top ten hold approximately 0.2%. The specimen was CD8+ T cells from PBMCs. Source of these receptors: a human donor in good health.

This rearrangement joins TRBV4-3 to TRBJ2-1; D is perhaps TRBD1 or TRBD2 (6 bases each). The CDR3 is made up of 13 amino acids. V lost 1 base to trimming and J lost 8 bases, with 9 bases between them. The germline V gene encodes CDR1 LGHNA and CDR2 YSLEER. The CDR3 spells CASSQVGGDEQFF. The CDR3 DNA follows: TGCGCCAGCAGCCAAGTGGGGGGCGATGAGCAGTTCTTC.

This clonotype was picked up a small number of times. The DNA of the CDR3 is TGTGCCAGCAGTTACTCTCAGGGGGAAGAGACCCAGTACTTC. Translating it yields CASSYSQGEETQYF. The chain employs TRBV6-5 and TRBJ2-5, with 7 positions matching TRBD1. Trimming at V came to 0 bases and at J to 3 bases, leaving 1 base not matched to a gene. The germline V gene encodes CDR1 MNHEY and CDR2 SVGAGI. CDR3 length: 14 amino acids.

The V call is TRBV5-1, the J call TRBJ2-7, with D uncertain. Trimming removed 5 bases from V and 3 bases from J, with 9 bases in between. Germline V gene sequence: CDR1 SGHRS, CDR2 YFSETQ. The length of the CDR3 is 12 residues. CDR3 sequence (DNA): TGCGCCAGCAGAGCGACCATCTACGAGCAGTACTTC. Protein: CASRATIYEQYF.

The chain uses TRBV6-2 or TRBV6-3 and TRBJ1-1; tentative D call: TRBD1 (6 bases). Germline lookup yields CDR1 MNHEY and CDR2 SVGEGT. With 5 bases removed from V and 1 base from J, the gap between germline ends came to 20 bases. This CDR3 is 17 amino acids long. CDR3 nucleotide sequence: TGTGCCAGCAGTCACCATCCCGCTAAGACAGGGAACACTGAAGCTTTCTTT. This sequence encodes CASSHHPAKTGNTEAFF.

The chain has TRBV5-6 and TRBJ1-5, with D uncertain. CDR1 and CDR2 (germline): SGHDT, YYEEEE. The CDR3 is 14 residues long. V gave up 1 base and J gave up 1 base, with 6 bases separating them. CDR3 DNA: TGTGCCAGCAGCTTGTTGGAAAGCAATCAGCCCCAGCATTTT. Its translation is CASSLLESNQPQHF.

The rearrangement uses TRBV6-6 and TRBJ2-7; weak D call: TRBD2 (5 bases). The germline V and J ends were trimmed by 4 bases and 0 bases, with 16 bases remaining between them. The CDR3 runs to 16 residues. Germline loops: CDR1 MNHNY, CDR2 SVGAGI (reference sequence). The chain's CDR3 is CASSSVPLAYSYEQYF. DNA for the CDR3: TGTGCCAGCAGTTCAGTTCCCCTAGCCTACTCCTACGAGCAGTACTTC.

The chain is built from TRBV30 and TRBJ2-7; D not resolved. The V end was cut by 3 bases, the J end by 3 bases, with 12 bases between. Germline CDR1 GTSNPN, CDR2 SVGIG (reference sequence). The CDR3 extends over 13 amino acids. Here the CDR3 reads CAWRQKAYYEQYF. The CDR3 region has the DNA TGTGCCTGGAGACAGAAAGCTTACTACGAGCAGTACTTC. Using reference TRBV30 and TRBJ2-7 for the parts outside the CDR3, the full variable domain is SQTIHQWPATLVQPVGSPLSLECTVEGTSNPNLYWYRQAAGRGLQLLFYSVGIGQISSEVPQNLSASRPQDRQFILSSKKLLLSDSGFYLCAWRQKAYYEQYFGPGTRLTVT.

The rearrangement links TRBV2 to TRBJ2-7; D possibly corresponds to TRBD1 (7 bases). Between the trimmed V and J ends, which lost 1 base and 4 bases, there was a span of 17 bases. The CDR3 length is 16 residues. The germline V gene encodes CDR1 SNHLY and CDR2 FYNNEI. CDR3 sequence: CASSEGRGPTLYEQYF. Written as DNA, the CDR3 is TGTGCCAGCAGTGAAGGGAGGGGGCCTACCCTTTACGAGCAGTACTTC.

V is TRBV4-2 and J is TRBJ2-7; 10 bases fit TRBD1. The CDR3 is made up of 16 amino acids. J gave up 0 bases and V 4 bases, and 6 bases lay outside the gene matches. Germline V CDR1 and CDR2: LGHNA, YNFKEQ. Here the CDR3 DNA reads TGTGCCAGCAGCCTTGGGGACAGGGGCACCTCCTACGAGCAGTACTTC. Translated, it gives CASSLGDRGTSYEQYF.

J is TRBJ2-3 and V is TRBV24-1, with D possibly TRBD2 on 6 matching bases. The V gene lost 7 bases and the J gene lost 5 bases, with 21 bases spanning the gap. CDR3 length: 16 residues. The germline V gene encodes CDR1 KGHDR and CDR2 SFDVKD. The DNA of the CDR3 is TGTGCCACCAGGGGGAGAGGTGGAGGGACCGAAGATACGCAGTATTTT. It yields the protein CATRGRGGGTEDTQYF.

The CDR3 sequence is CASSQPGFNYGYTF. CDR3 bases: TGTGCCAGCAGCCAGCCGGGGTTCAACTATGGCTACACCTTC. This chain joins TRBV7-2 and TRBJ1-2; D unresolved. This CDR3 contains 14 residues. Deletions cut 5 bases from V and 2 bases from J, with 12 bases between. The germline CDR1 and CDR2 sequences are SGHTA and FQGNSA. Filled out from reference TRBV7-2 and TRBJ1-2, the complete variable domain reads GAGVSQSPSNKVTEKGKDVELRCDPISGHTALYWYRQSLGQGLEFLIYFQGNSAPDKSGLPSDRFSAERTGGSVSTLTIQRTQQEDSAVYLCASSQPGFNYGYTFGSGTRLTVV.

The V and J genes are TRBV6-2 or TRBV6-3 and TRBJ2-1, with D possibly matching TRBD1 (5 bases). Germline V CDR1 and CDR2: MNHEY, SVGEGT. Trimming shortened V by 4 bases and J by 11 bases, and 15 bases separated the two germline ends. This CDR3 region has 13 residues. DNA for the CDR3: TGTGCCAGCAGTTCTCGTGTTCAGGGTCAGCAGTTCTTC. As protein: CASSSRVQGQQFF.

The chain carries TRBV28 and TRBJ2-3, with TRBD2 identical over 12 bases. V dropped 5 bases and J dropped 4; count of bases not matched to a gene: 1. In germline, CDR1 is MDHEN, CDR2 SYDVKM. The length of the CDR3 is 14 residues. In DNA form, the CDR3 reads TGTGCCAGCAGTCCTAGCGGGGGGGCAGATACGCAGTATTTT. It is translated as CASSPSGGADTQYF.

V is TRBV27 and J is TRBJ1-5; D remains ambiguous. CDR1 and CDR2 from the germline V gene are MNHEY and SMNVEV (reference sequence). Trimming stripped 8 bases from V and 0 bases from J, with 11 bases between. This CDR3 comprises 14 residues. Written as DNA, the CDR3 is TGTGCCAGCGCCACGCGGGATAGCAATCAGCCCCAGCATTTT. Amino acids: CASATRDSNQPQHF.